The sequence of this T cell receptor beta chain was determined in a study of blood T cell repertoires in COVID-19. The wider study: Some COVID-19 samples were acute and others convalescent; all came from the United States, Italy and Spain. T cells, B-cell-depleted T cells, or PBMCs provided the cDNA or gDNA that served as material.

Profiled with immunoSEQ multiplex PCR; TCRdb holds only in-frame clones, not every one. The table records more than 150,000 clones, over 75% of them present only once. From germline, CDR1 is KGHSH and CDR2 LQKENI. The CDR3 sequence is 13 residues long. Between the trimmed V and J ends, which lost 1 base and 0 bases, there was a span of 4 bases. This clone was observed a single time. The chain joins TRBV18 to TRBJ2-7; the D is unclear. Material for sequencing was peripheral blood. This TCR was sampled from a man between 65 and 79 years old who had recovered from COVID-19. The DNA of the CDR3 is TGTGCCAGCTCACCACTGAGCTCCTACGAGCAGTACTTC. It specifies CASSPLSSYEQYF.